The sequence of this T cell receptor beta chain was determined in a study of T cells after yellow fever vaccination (dated by TCRdb to about 2019). About the investigation overall: The SMART-Seq v4 Ultra Low Input RNA kit was used to prepare libraries from fractions with low cell numbers. To track T-cell clones before and after primary and booster YFV17D yellow fever vaccination, bulk TCR alpha and beta repertoires were sequenced longitudinally. Two healthy male donors made up the cohort, one aged 18 to 30 years and the other aged 30 to 40 years. Blood was drawn at multiple timepoints before and after primary and secondary immunization, with bulk PBMC replicates and cell subsets isolated. Overall study outcomes, separate from this receptor: The secondary T-cell response was found to be weaker but faster than the primary response, with a peak reached on day 5 rather than on day 15. Most clones expanded after primary vaccination (almost 97% of CD4 and 80% to 90% of CD8) were re-detected after the booster, suggesting that broad memory maintenance occurred. FACS-sorted repertoires could contain abundant contaminating clonotypes from the bulk population, so computational filtering was required. A small fraction of clonotypes showed up in both the CD4 and CD8 compartments, probably as a result of convergent recombination. Only a couple of donors were included in the study, so the extent to which the findings can be generalized is limited.

About this clonotype itself: Its recognized antigen is unknown. There are no base qualities to consult, and no much larger clone falls within one base.

TCRdb lists the instrument as Illumina NovaSeq 6000. TCR cDNA was synthesized by 5'RACE template switching, through which a universal primer site and unique molecular identifiers were introduced. cDNA synthesis was primed from both the TCR alpha and TCR beta constant segments. Library amplification used two PCR steps, and the second PCR step added sample barcodes and sequencing adapters. Sequencing of libraries was performed on Illumina HiSeq 2500 (2x100 bp) or NovaSeq (2x150 bp). The authors' analysis ran thus. MIGEC handled demultiplexing of reads and collapsing into UMI consensus sequences, while MiXCR performed V(D)J alignment. Using edgeR on replicate PBMC samples, clonotypes were called vaccine-responding if FDR was below 0.01 and the log2 fold change was above 5 up to day 15. Each bulk clonotype was labeled CD4 or CD8 based on which sequenced repertoire, CD4 or CD8, contained the clonotype at higher abundance. TCRdb itself trimmed the public reads at Q25 with fastp, ran MiXCR and retained productive beta chains. Every entry covers one CDR3 protein and lists the most common genes and DNA from its rows. The V and J calls were determined by TCRdb, not by the authors. Within this sample are around 330,000 distinct CDR3 sequences, with 3.6% of them counted one time only. The ten largest clones represent 23% of the sample.

From the germline V gene, CDR1 is SGHRS and CDR2 is YFSETQ. The CDR3, cysteine through phenylalanine, is 13 amino acids long. Kept here is only the CDR3 DNA, which spans 39 bases and is read in frame from base 1. Here V drops 4 bases and J drops 9 bases, and the junction holds 2 bases not matched to any gene. The treatment or condition label for this specimen denotes: live attenuated yellow fever vaccine strain. Two biological replicates of bulk PBMCs were collected at each blood-draw timepoint. PBMCs were isolated from peripheral blood using a standard Ficoll-Paque protocol. TriZol was used to extract RNA from bulk PBMCs, CD4 and CD8 fractions, and dextramer-positive and dextramer-negative fractions.

The material sequenced was PBMCs, taken on the day of the yellow fever booster vaccination. The chain links TRBV5-1 with TRBJ2-1, and 12 junction bases match TRBD1. The receptor comes from a man in his late teens or twenties who received the YFV17D yellow fever vaccine. The CDR3 in this case is CASSKGQGAEQFF. The nucleotide sequence is given as TGCGCCAGCAGCAAGGGACAGGGGGCTGAGCAGTTCTTC.